This T cell receptor beta chain was profiled in a study of T cell repertoires in cytomegalovirus infection. The overall study: HLA-C-restricted CMV epitopes, recently identified, and well-studied HLA-B-restricted ones were used by the study.

TCRdb recomputed calls from the reads with MiXCR, one row per CDR3 protein. Of about 140,000 distinct CDR3 sequences listed, roughly a third are singletons. The J segment lost 6 bases and the V segment lost 4 bases, leaving 7 bases of the junction unmatched. The CDR3 sequence is 15 residues long. CDR1 MDHEN and CDR2 SYDVKM come from the germline V gene. Findings and limits, study-wide: Totalled public TCR beta family frequency picked out people who carried CMV plus the relevant HLA. HLA-C-restricted TCR beta clonotypes specific for CMV led the ex vivo response.

Remarks on this clonotype: The antigen remains undetermined.

The TCR was taken from a human donor in good health (CMV status not recorded). Some clones in this sample may be carry-over from other donors' samples. The sequencing used CD8+ T cells from cultured PBMCs, collected from culture after CMV antigen stimulation. V gene TRBV28 combines with J gene TRBJ2-1; 9 positions match TRBD2. The CDR3 DNA reads TGTGCCAGCAGTTCCCGCGGGGGGGAGGTCAATGAGCAGTTCTTC. This gives the protein CASSSRGGEVNEQFF.